The 19 T cell receptor beta chains given below trace back to one sample, sequenced in a study of blood T cell repertoires in COVID-19. TCRdb's copy holds only in-frame clones and misses some; the assay was immunoSEQ multiplex PCR. The sample contains 150,000 to 180,000 clones, approximately 85% of which appear only once. The sample consisted of peripheral blood. Every receptor here comes from a woman in her sixties or seventies with COVID-19, enrolled during active disease.

The chain employs TRBV14 and TRBJ2-7; 10 bases fit TRBD2. The CDR3 contains 17 residues. Germline V gives CDR1 SGHDN, CDR2 FVKESK. V shed 4 bases, J shed 4 bases, and the junction held 13 bases outside the gene matches. CDR3 protein: CASSPGQRAGGGYEQYF. The DNA for the CDR3 is TGTGCCAGCAGCCCGGGACAGCGAGCGGGAGGGGGTTACGAGCAGTACTTC.

V gene TRBV11-3 combines with J gene TRBJ2-7; 9 bases map to TRBD1. V lost 5 bases to trimming and J lost 5 bases; unmatched junction nucleotides: 4. Looked up from germline, CDR1 is SGHNT and CDR2 is YENEEA. The CDR3 is 13 residues long. CDR3 region: CASSPGQGHEQYF. DNA for the CDR3: TGTGCCAGCAGCCCGGGACAGGGACACGAGCAGTACTTC. Drawing the rest from reference TRBV11-3 and TRBJ2-7, the complete variable domain is EAGVVQSPRYKIIEKKQPVAFWCNPISGHNTLYWYLQNLGQGPELLIRYENEEAVDDSQLPKDRFSAERLKGVDSTLKIQPAELGDSAVYLCASSPGQGHEQYFGPGTRLTVT.

CDR3 amino acids: CASSISLNTEAFF. CDR3 DNA: TGTGCCAGTAGTATCTCCCTTAACACTGAAGCTTTCTTT. The J gene is TRBJ1-1, the V gene TRBV19; D is ambiguous. V shed 3 bases and J shed 2 bases, with 7 bases lying between them. The CDR3 totals 13 residues. Germline V gene lookup returns CDR1 LNHDA and CDR2 SQIVND (reference sequence).

The rearrangement uses TRBV15 and TRBJ1-1; no firm D call. The germline V and J ends were trimmed by 5 bases and 5 bases, with 15 bases remaining between them. The CDR3 runs to 14 residues. Germline loops: CDR1 LNHNV, CDR2 YYDKDF (reference sequence). The CDR3 DNA sequence: TGTGCCACCAGCCTTAAAACCGGCGGGACTGAAGCTTTCTTT. Translated: CATSLKTGGTEAFF.

The chain carries TRBV19 and TRBJ1-2; TRBD1 might be the D (5 bases). The CDR3 has 15 residues. The germline V gene has CDR1 LNHDA and CDR2 SQIVND (reference sequence). V lost 9 bases, J lost 5 bases, and 22 bases lay in between. DNA for the CDR3: TGTGCCAGCTTCGATTCAGGGTACAGATGGTATGGCTACACCTTC. Residues: CASFDSGYRWYGYTF.

This clone was recorded once. The chain links TRBV7-3 to TRBJ1-1; 8 bases match TRBD1. There are 13 residues in the CDR3. After removal of 3 bases from V and 5 bases from J, the junction contained 2 bases not matched to a gene. Per germline, CDR1 SGHTA and CDR2 FQGTGA. The CDR3 loop reads CASSFRTGTEAFF. DNA for the CDR3: TGTGCCAGCAGCTTCCGGACAGGGACTGAAGCTTTCTTT.

This clone has more than one count but fewer than ten. V and J are TRBV19 and TRBJ2-6; D is possibly TRBD1 (6 bases). The CDR3 has 16 residues. Deletions cut 5 bases from V and 0 bases from J, with 11 bases between. The germline gives CDR1 LNHDA, CDR2 SQIVND (reference sequence). CDR3 bases: TGTGCCAGTAGTCCCTGGACAGTCTCTGGGGCCAACGTCCTGACTTTC. This sequence encodes CASSPWTVSGANVLTF. Complete variable domain (other parts from reference TRBV19 and TRBJ2-6): DGGITQSPKYLFRKEGQNVTLSCEQNLNHDAMYWYRQDPGQGLRLIYYSQIVNDFQKGDIAEGYSVSREKKESFPLTVTSAQKNPTAFYLCASSPWTVSGANVLTFGAGSRLTVL.

The CDR3 region is CATASGRADETQYF. In DNA, the CDR3 is TGCGCCACCGCCAGCGGGAGGGCAGATGAGACCCAGTACTTC. The rearrangement links TRBV5-1 to TRBJ2-5; TRBD2 matches 10 bases. This CDR3 has 14 amino acids. V was clipped by 9 bases and J by 5 bases; unmatched bases: 10. The germline V gene has CDR1 SGHRS and CDR2 YFSETQ.

The chain couples TRBV7-3 to TRBJ1-2; possibly TRBD1 for D (6 bases). This CDR3 region has 12 residues. Germline V gene lookup returns CDR1 SGHTA and CDR2 FQGTGA. Trimming removed 5 bases from V and 8 bases from J, with 12 bases in between. The CDR3 loop reads CASSRAGEGYTF. The CDR3 nucleotides are TGTGCCAGCAGCCGGGCAGGGGAGGGCTACACCTTC.

The chain joins TRBV18 to TRBJ2-2; D is possibly TRBD2 (6 bases). The germline CDR1 and CDR2 sequences are KGHSH and LQKENI. CDR3 length: 14 amino acids. Trimming pared 3 bases from V and 15 bases from J, leaving 20 bases between. The CDR3 DNA follows: TGTGCCAGCTCACCGGGGGGAGCCCCGAATTCGGTGTTTTTT. Its translation: CASSPGGAPNSVFF.

The chain joins TRBV27 to TRBJ1-2; weak D call: TRBD1 (5 bases). The V and J ends lost 2 bases and 4 bases respectively, with 8 bases between them. The CDR3 runs to 13 residues. Germline values: CDR1 MNHEY, CDR2 SMNVEV (reference sequence). Written as DNA, the CDR3 is TGTGCCAGCAGTTTACAGGGAAGCTATGGCTACACCTTC. Its translation: CASSLQGSYGYTF.

This sequence joins TRBV15 and TRBJ1-6; D unresolved. Germline CDR1 and CDR2: LNHNV and YYDKDF (reference sequence). The germline V and J ends were trimmed by 0 bases and 7 bases, with 10 bases remaining between them. This CDR3 region has 15 residues. CDR3 sequence: CATSRDPLENSPLHF. CDR3 in DNA: TGTGCCACCAGCAGAGATCCACTAGAGAATTCACCCCTCCACTTT.

The genes are TRBV29-1 and TRBJ1-1, with no clear D. The germline V and J ends were trimmed by 4 bases and 2 bases, with 8 bases remaining between them. This CDR3 contains 12 residues. Germline CDR1 reads SQVTM; CDR2 reads ANQGSEA. The CDR3 sequence: CSVANPNTEAFF. The CDR3 DNA is TGCAGCGTTGCCAATCCAAACACTGAAGCTTTCTTT.

The chain is built from TRBV9 and TRBJ1-2; D is ambiguous. V was cut by 0 bases and J by 4 bases, with 10 bases left in between. The CDR3 is 14 residues long. CDR1 and CDR2 (germline): SGDLS, YYNGEE. DNA of the CDR3: TGTGCCAGCAGCGTAGGTAGTGCACTCTATGGCTACACCTTC. Residues: CASSVGSALYGYTF.

V gene TRBV27 combines with J gene TRBJ1-6, with 8 bases lining up with TRBD1. Germline trimming cut 10 bases from V and 7 bases from J; bases unmatched to any gene: 6. CDR1 and CDR2 from the germline V gene are MNHEY and SMNVEV (reference sequence). CDR3 size: 13 residues. CDR3 sequence (DNA): TGTGCCACCCAGGACAGGGACAATTCACCCCTCCACTTT. It translates to CATQDRDNSPLHF.

The chain employs TRBV30 and TRBJ1-5; D is undetermined. The CDR3 runs to 15 residues. V lost 3 bases and J 5 bases, leaving 17 bases between the germline ends. Looked up from germline, CDR1 is GTSNPN and CDR2 is SVGIG (reference sequence). The CDR3 protein is CAWSPLAGAYQPQHF. The CDR3 DNA follows: TGTGCCTGGAGCCCTCTTGCGGGTGCCTATCAGCCCCAGCATTTT.

This CDR3 reads CASTFTSGPYEQYF. CDR3 in DNA: TGTGCCAGCACCTTTACTAGCGGCCCCTACGAGCAGTACTTC. This sequence joins TRBV2 and TRBJ2-7, with 8 nucleotides matching TRBD2. Per germline, CDR1 SNHLY and CDR2 FYNNEI. The V gene end was trimmed by 7 bases and the J gene end by 2 bases; junction bases not matched to a gene: 7. The CDR3 extends over 14 amino acids.

This clone has only a few counts. The CDR3 is CASSVVVSANEAFF. The CDR3 DNA reads as TGTGCCAGCAGCGTAGTTGTCAGCGCAAATGAAGCTTTCTTT. The chain couples TRBV9 to TRBJ1-1; no reliable D call. Between the trimmed V and J ends, which lost 0 bases and 7 bases, there was a span of 13 bases. Germline CDR1 SGDLS, CDR2 YYNGEE. This CDR3 comprises 14 residues.

The V call is TRBV3-1 (or the pseudogene TRBV3-2), the J call TRBJ1-6, with D hard to call. V gave up 1 base and J gave up 6 bases, with 10 bases separating them. The CDR3 spans 15 residues. Germline V gene sequence: CDR1 LGHDT, CDR2 YNNKEL (reference sequence). As DNA, the CDR3 is TGTGCCAGCAGCCAAGGGGCAGTCCGTAATTCACCCCTCCACTTT. It translates to CASSQGAVRNSPLHF.